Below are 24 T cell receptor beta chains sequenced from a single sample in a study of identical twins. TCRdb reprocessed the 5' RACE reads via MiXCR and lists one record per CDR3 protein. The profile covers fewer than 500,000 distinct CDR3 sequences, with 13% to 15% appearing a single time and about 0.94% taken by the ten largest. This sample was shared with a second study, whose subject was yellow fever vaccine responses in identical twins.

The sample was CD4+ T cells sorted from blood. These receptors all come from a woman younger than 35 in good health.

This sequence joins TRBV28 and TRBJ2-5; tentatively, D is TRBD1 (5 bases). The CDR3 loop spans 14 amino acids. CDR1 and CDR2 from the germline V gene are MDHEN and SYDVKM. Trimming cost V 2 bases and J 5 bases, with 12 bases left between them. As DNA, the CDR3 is TGTGCCAGCAGTTTAATAGCAGGGTCTGAGACCCAGTACTTC. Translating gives CASSLIAGSETQYF. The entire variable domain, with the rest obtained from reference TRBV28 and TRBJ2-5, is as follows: DVKVTQSSRYLVKRTGEKVFLECVQDMDHENMFWYRQDPGLGLRLIYFSYDVKMKEKGDIPEGYSVSREKKERFSLILESASTNQTSMYLCASSLIAGSETQYFGPGTRLLVL.

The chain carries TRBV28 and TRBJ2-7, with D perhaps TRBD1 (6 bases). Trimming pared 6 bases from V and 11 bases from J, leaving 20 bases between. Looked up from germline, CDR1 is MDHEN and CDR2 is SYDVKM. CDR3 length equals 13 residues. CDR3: CASRSTGTALEYF. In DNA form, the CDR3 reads TGTGCCAGCAGATCCACAGGGACGGCGTTGGAGTACTTC.

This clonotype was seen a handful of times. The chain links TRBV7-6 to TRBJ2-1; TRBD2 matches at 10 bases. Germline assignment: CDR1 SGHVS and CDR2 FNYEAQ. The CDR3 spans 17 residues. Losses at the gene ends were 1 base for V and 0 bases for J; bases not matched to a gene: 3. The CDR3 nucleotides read TGTGCCAGCAGCTTAGGTGTAGCGGGGGGCTCCTACAATGAGCAGTTCTTC. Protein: CASSLGVAGGSYNEQFF.

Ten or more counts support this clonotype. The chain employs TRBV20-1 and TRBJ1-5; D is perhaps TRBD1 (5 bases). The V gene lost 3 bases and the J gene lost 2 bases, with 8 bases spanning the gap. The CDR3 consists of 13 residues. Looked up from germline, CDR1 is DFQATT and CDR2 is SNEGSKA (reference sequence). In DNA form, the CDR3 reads TGCAGTGCTAGGGGGCCGGGCAATCAGCCCCAGCATTTT. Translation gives CSARGPGNQPQHF.

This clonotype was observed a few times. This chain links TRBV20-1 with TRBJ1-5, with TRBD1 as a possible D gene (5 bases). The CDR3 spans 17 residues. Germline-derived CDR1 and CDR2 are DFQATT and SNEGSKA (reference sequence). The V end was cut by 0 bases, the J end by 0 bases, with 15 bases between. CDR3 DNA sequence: TGCAGTGCTAGAGATGTCAGGGTGGGGTATAGCAATCAGCCCCAGCATTTT. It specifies CSARDVRVGYSNQPQHF.

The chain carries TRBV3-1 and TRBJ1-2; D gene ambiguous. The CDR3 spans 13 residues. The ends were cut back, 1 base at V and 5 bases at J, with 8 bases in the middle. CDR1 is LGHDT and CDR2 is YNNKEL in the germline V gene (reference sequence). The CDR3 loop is CASSQVTSYGYTF. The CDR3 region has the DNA TGTGCCAGCAGCCAAGTGACGAGTTATGGCTACACCTTC.

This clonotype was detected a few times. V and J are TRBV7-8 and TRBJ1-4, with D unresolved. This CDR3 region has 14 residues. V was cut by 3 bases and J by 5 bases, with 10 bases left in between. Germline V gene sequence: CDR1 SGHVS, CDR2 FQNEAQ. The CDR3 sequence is CASSFELGNEKLFF. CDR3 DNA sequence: TGTGCCAGCAGCTTCGAACTGGGGAATGAAAAACTGTTTTTT.

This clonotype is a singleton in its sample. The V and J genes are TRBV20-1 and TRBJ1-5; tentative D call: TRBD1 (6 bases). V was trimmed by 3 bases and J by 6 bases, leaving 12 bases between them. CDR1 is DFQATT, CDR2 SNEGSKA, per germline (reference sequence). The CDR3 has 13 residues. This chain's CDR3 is CSARKGVSQPQHF. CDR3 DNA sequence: TGCAGTGCTAGGAAGGGGGTAAGTCAGCCCCAGCATTTT.

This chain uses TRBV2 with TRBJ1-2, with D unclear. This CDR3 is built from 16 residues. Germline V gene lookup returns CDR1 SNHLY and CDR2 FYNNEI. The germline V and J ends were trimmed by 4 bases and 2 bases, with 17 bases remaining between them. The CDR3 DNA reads TGTGCCAGCAGTGCCCTCGGTAGGGATGAGAACTATGGCTACACCTTC. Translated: CASSALGRDENYGYTF.

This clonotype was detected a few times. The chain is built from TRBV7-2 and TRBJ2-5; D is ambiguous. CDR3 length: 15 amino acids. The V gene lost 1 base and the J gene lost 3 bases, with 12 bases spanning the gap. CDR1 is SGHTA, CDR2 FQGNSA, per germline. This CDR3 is CASSLDGRTEETQYF. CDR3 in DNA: TGTGCCAGCAGCTTAGATGGGCGGACGGAAGAGACCCAGTACTTC. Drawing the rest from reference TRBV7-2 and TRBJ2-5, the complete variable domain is GAGVSQSPSNKVTEKGKDVELRCDPISGHTALYWYRQSLGQGLEFLIYFQGNSAPDKSGLPSDRFSAERTGGSVSTLTIQRTQQEDSAVYLCASSLDGRTEETQYFGPGTRLLVL.

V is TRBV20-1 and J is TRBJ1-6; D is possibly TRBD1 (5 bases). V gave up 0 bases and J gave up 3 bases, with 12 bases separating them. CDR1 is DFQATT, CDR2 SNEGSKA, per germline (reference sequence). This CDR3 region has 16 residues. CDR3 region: CSARDQYRSYNSPLHF. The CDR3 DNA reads TGCAGTGCTAGAGATCAATACAGGAGCTATAATTCACCCCTCCACTTT.

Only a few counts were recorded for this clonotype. In nucleotides, the CDR3 is TGTGCCAGCAGCCTTGACAGGGGTTTGGTCATTCAGTACTTC. Protein product: CASSLDRGLVIQYF. The rearrangement uses TRBV7-9 and TRBJ2-4; the match to TRBD1 covers 8 bases. Germline V CDR1 and CDR2: SEHNR, FQNEAQ (reference sequence). The CDR3 loop spans 14 amino acids. V was pared by 5 bases and J by 9 bases, with 9 bases of the junction left unmatched.

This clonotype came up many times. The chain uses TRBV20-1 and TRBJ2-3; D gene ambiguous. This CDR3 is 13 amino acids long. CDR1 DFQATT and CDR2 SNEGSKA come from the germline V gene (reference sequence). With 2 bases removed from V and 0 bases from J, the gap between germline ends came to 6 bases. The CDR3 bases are TGCAGTGCTAGAATCGGGAGCACAGATACGCAGTATTTT. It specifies CSARIGSTDTQYF.

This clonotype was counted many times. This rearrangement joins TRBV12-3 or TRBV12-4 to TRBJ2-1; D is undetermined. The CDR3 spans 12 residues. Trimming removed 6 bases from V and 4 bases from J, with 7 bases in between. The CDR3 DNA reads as TGTGCCAGCAGGACTGGTTACAATGAGCAGTTCTTC. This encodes CASRTGYNEQFF.

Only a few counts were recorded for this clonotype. The CDR3: CSAPGLGAKETQYF. The DNA of the CDR3 is TGCAGTGCACCAGGCCTGGGGGCGAAAGAGACCCAGTACTTC. The chain links TRBV20-1 to TRBJ2-5; perhaps TRBD1 as D (6 bases). This CDR3 contains 14 residues. Trimming took off 6 bases at V and 3 bases at J, with 17 bases between the two ends. CDR1 is DFQATT, CDR2 SNEGSKA, per germline (reference sequence).

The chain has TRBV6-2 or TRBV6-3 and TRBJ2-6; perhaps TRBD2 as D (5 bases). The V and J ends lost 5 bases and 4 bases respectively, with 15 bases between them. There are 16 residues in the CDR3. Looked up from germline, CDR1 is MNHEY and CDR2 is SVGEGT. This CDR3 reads CASSPQRGRGANVLTF. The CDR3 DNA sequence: TGTGCCAGCAGTCCCCAGCGAGGGAGAGGGGCCAACGTCCTGACTTTC.

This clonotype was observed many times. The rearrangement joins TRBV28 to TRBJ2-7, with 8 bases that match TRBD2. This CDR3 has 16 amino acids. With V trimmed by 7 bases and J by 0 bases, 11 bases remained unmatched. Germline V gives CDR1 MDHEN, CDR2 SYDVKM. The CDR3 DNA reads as TGTGCCAGCACTCGTGCGGGGGGCACGAGCTCCTACGAGCAGTACTTC. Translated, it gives CASTRAGGTSSYEQYF. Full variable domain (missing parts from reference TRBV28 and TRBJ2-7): DVKVTQSSRYLVKRTGEKVFLECVQDMDHENMFWYRQDPGLGLRLIYFSYDVKMKEKGDIPEGYSVSREKKERFSLILESASTNQTSMYLCASTRAGGTSSYEQYFGPGTRLTVT.

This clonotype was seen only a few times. The CDR3 DNA reads as TGTGCCAGCAGGGCCGGGGTCTCCTACAATGAGCAGTTCTTC. Amino acids: CASRAGVSYNEQFF. V is TRBV2 and J is TRBJ2-1; D possibly corresponds to TRBD2 (5 bases). Trimming took 6 bases from V and 0 from J, leaving 9 bases between them. The CDR3 extends over 14 amino acids. Per germline, CDR1 SNHLY and CDR2 FYNNEI.

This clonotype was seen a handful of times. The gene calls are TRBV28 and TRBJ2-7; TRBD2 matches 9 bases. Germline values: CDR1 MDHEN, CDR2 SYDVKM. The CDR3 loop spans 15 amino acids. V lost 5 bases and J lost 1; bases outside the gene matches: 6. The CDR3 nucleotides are TGTGCCAGCAGTGAGTCGCGGGGGGGGTCCTACGAGCAGTACTTC. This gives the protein CASSESRGGSYEQYF.

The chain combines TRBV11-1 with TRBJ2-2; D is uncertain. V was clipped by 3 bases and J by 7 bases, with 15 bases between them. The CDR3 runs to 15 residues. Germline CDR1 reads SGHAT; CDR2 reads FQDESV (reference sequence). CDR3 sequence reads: CASSFGRESGGELFF. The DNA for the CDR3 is TGTGCCAGCAGCTTCGGTAGAGAATCTGGCGGGGAGCTGTTTTTT. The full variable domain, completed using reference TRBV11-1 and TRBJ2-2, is EAEVAQSPRYKITEKSQAVAFWCDPISGHATLYWYRQILGQGPELLVQFQDESVVDDSQLPKDRFSAERLKGVDSTLKIQPAELGDSAMYLCASSFGRESGGELFFGEGSRLTVL.

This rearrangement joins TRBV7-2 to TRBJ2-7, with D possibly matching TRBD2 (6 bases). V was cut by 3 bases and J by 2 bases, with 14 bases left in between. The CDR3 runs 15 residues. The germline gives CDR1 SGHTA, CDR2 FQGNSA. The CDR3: CASSFGTGTTYEQYF. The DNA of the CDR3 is TGTGCCAGCAGCTTTGGGACTGGAACGACCTACGAGCAGTACTTC. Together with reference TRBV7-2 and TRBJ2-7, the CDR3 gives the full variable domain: GAGVSQSPSNKVTEKGKDVELRCDPISGHTALYWYRQSLGQGLEFLIYFQGNSAPDKSGLPSDRFSAERTGGSVSTLTIQRTQQEDSAVYLCASSFGTGTTYEQYFGPGTRLTVT.

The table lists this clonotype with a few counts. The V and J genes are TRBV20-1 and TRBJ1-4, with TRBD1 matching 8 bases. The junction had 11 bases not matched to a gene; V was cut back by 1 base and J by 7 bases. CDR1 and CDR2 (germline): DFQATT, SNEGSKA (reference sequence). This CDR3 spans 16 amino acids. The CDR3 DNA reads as TGCAGTGCTAGAGTAATCCGGGACAGGTCGGGTGAAAAACTGTTTTTT. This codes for CSARVIRDRSGEKLFF.

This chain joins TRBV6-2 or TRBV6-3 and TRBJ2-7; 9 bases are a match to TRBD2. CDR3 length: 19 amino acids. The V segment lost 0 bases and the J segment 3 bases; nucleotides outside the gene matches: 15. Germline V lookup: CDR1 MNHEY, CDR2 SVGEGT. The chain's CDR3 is CASSYSSFRNSGRYYEQYF. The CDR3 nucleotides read TGTGCCAGCAGTTACTCGTCCTTCCGGAATAGCGGGAGATACTACGAGCAGTACTTC.

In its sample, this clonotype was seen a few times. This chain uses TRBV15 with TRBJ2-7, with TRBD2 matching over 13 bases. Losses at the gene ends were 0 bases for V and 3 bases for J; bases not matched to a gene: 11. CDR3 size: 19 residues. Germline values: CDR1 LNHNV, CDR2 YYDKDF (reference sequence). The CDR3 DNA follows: TGTGCCACCAGCAGAGATACTAGCGGGAGGGCCAATAATGTCTACGAGCAGTACTTC. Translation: CATSRDTSGRANNVYEQYF.